This T cell receptor (beta chain) comes out of a study of T-cell memory formation after mild COVID-19. With respect to this clonotype: Its antigen is not known.

There are 12 residues in the CDR3. V lost 5 bases to trimming and J lost 6 bases, with 11 bases between them. Germline V lookup: CDR1 WSHSY, CDR2 SAAADI. From the 5' RACE reads, TCRdb called clonotypes with MiXCR, one entry per CDR3 protein. The sample lists 250,000 to 300,000 distinct CDR3 sequences, under 20% occurring once. Study conclusions and caveats: Second-wave clones with a day 37 peak had unconfirmed SARS-CoV-2 specificity.

The chain joins TRBV10-2 to TRBJ2-7; D is perhaps TRBD2 (5 bases). The sequence derives from a man between 18 and 35 years old who had mild COVID-19 (a few samples of this study predate the infection). Cell type and time point are not known. The sample taken for sequencing was PBMCs or a T cell subset sorted from them (not recorded which). DNA of the CDR3: TGCGCCAGCAGTTGGGAGCGGAGCGAGCAGTACTTC. Residues: CASSWERSEQYF.